A single sample gave rise to the 14 T cell receptor beta chains below, sequenced in a study of blood T cell repertoires in COVID-19. Some clones are missing from TCRdb's copy, which holds only in-frame ones; the method was immunoSEQ multiplex PCR. The sample lists under 200,000 clones, 60% to 80% seen once, with around a sixth in the top ten. The sequencing sample was made of peripheral blood. The origin of the receptors is a man aged 55-75 years with active or convalescent COVID-19.

This rearrangement joins TRBV30 to TRBJ1-1; D not resolved. The CDR3 contains 14 residues. V dropped 5 bases and J dropped 5 bases, with 18 bases sitting between them. Germline V gene data show CDR1 as GTSNPN and CDR2 as SVGIG (reference sequence). CDR3 sequence reads: CAWVTGYMGTEAFF. The CDR3 DNA sequence: TGTGCCTGGGTGACGGGATACATGGGAACTGAAGCTTTCTTT.

This chain uses TRBV4-3 with TRBJ2-3; D perhaps matches TRBD1 (5 bases). V gave up 5 bases and J gave up 2 bases, with 14 bases separating them. CDR1 is LGHNA and CDR2 is YSLEER in the germline V gene. The CDR3 runs 15 residues. Here the CDR3 DNA reads TGCGCCAGCAGCTCACACCTCAGGGCCACAGATACGCAGTATTTT. Its translation: CASSSHLRATDTQYF.

This clone was found a few times. This sequence joins TRBV18 and TRBJ1-3; TRBD1 is a possible D gene (6 bases). The CDR3 has 13 amino acids. V shed 3 bases and J shed 10 bases, with 13 bases lying between them. Germline lookup yields CDR1 KGHSH and CDR2 LQKENI. In DNA, the CDR3 is TGTGCCAGCTCACCCGCAGGGGTGAATACCATATATTTT. Encoded protein: CASSPAGVNTIYF.

This chain joins TRBV28 and TRBJ2-7, with 7 positions matching TRBD1. The CDR3 consists of 15 residues. In germline, CDR1 is MDHEN, CDR2 SYDVKM. V lost 5 bases and J lost 6; bases outside the gene matches: 13. The DNA for the CDR3 is TGTGCCAGCAGTCCCCTGGGGGTAGGGGGCAGCGAGCAGTACTTC. This translates into CASSPLGVGGSEQYF.

The V call is TRBV4-2, the J call TRBJ2-1; 7 bases line up with TRBD2. J was trimmed by 7 bases and V by 2 bases; bases with no gene match: 17. Germline CDR1 reads LGHNA; CDR2 reads YNFKEQ. This CDR3 region has 18 residues. The CDR3 DNA sequence: TGTGCCAGCAGCCAATTTAGAGGAGATCTAGTCGGGAGGAATGAGCAGTTCTTC. Translation: CASSQFRGDLVGRNEQFF.

The chain uses TRBV20-1 and TRBJ2-3, with TRBD1 matching over 9 bases. Trimming cost V 3 bases and J 2 bases; bases outside gene matches: 9. The germline V gene has CDR1 DFQATT and CDR2 SNEGSKA (reference sequence). The CDR3 has 16 residues. The CDR3 DNA sequence: TGCAGTGCTAGTGGGACAGGGAAGGGTTCCACAGATACGCAGTATTTT. Protein product: CSASGTGKGSTDTQYF.

The J gene is TRBJ2-7, the V gene TRBV4-3, with 10 bases lining up with TRBD1. V gave up 0 bases and J gave up 4 bases; unmatched junction bases: 6. This CDR3 has 16 amino acids. Germline V lookup: CDR1 LGHNA, CDR2 YSLEER. The CDR3 DNA reads TGCGCCAGCAGCCAAGACTTTGACAGGGGGCTTTACGAGCAGTACTTC. This codes for CASSQDFDRGLYEQYF.

The chain recombines TRBV7-9 with TRBJ2-2; a weak D match, TRBD1 (6 bases). Germline V gives CDR1 SEHNR, CDR2 FQNEAQ (reference sequence). This CDR3 region has 17 residues. Trimming pared 1 base from V and 3 bases from J, leaving 15 bases between. The CDR3 region is CASSLGSGALDTGELFF. Written as DNA, the CDR3 is TGTGCCAGCAGCTTAGGGTCAGGGGCGTTGGACACCGGGGAGCTGTTTTTT.

V is TRBV5-4 and J is TRBJ1-4; D is possibly TRBD1 (5 bases). V gave up 4 bases and J gave up 8 bases, with 18 bases separating them. The CDR3 loop spans 15 amino acids. The germline CDR1 and CDR2 sequences are SGHNT and YYREEE (reference sequence). The CDR3, as DNA: TGTGCCAGCAGCCCGGGGGGGAGGGAGAAGGAAAAACTGTTTTTT. It codes for CASSPGGREKEKLFF.

The chain carries TRBV9 and TRBJ2-1, with D unresolved. V was pared by 0 bases and J by 4 bases, with 17 bases between. The CDR3 runs 17 residues. In germline, CDR1 is SGDLS, CDR2 YYNGEE. CDR3 region: CASSVVPQRGEYNEQFF. The DNA for the CDR3 is TGTGCCAGCAGCGTAGTGCCCCAACGAGGAGAGTACAATGAGCAGTTCTTC.

The gene calls are TRBV7-2 and TRBJ2-1, with D possibly being TRBD2 (6 bases). CDR1 SGHTA and CDR2 FQGNSA come from the germline V gene. The CDR3 totals 15 residues. V was trimmed by 5 bases and J by 4 bases, leaving 15 bases between them. The CDR3 is CASSDSSDNYNEQFF. The CDR3 DNA reads TGTGCCAGCAGCGACTCTAGCGACAATTACAATGAGCAGTTCTTC.

The chain recombines TRBV5-4 with TRBJ2-1, with unresolved D. CDR3 length: 12 residues. Germline loops: CDR1 SGHNT, CDR2 YYREEE (reference sequence). V shed 0 bases and J shed 14 bases, with 12 bases lying between them. The CDR3 loop reads CASSLARRGEFF. The CDR3 region has the DNA TGTGCCAGCAGCTTGGCTAGGAGAGGCGAGTTCTTC.

The chain combines TRBV6-5 with TRBJ2-1; 10 bases fit TRBD2. Germline CDR1 MNHEY, CDR2 SVGAGI. This CDR3 is built from 15 residues. Trimming at V came to 8 bases and at J to 9 bases, leaving 13 bases not matched to a gene. The CDR3 DNA is TGTGCCAGCCAGAGCGGGAGGGCCGATTTTTTTGAGCAGTTCTTC. It yields the protein CASQSGRADFFEQFF.

The V gene is TRBV3-1 (or the pseudogene TRBV3-2), the J gene TRBJ2-1; D is undetermined. V lost 5 bases and J lost 2, with 10 bases in between. The CDR3 is 14 residues long. CDR1 is LGHDT and CDR2 is YNNKEL in the germline V gene (reference sequence). The CDR3 DNA reads as TGTGCCAGCAGCTTTTCAGGTCCCTACAATGAGCAGTTCTTC. Encoded protein: CASSFSGPYNEQFF.